These 3 T cell receptor beta chains originate from one sample sequenced in a study of blood T cell repertoires in COVID-19. Repertoires were generated with immunoSEQ multiplex PCR, while TCRdb's copy carries only in-frame clones and drops some. The sample has around 620,000 clones, about 90% seen once; the top ten hold more than 0.25%. Sequencing input: peripheral blood. The receptors were gathered from a woman younger than 30 with acute or convalescent COVID-19.

This sequence joins TRBV30 and TRBJ2-2; possible D gene TRBD1, 6 bases. This CDR3 comprises 15 residues. Germline loops: CDR1 GTSNPN, CDR2 SVGIG (reference sequence). V was pared by 0 bases and J by 3 bases, with 11 bases between. The CDR3 coding sequence is TGTGCCTGGAGTGTACCCGCAGGGGACACCGGGGAGCTGTTTTTT. Amino acid sequence: CAWSVPAGDTGELFF.

The rearrangement links TRBV2 to TRBJ2-1, with 10 bases aligning to TRBD2. The V and J ends lost 6 bases and 6 bases, in that order; junction bases with no gene match: 11. Germline V gives CDR1 SNHLY, CDR2 FYNNEI. The CDR3 loop spans 16 amino acids. CDR3 in amino acids: CASSRDIAGGPNEQFF. CDR3 nucleotide sequence: TGTGCCAGCAGCCGAGATATAGCGGGGGGCCCCAATGAGCAGTTCTTC.

The rearrangement uses TRBV19 and TRBJ1-6; tentatively, D is TRBD1 (6 bases). In germline, CDR1 is LNHDA, CDR2 SQIVND (reference sequence). The CDR3 is 16 amino acids. With 6 bases removed from V and 6 bases from J, the gap between germline ends came to 18 bases. This chain's CDR3 is CASRPPGTSGNSPLHF. CDR3 DNA: TGTGCCAGTAGACCCCCCGGGACAAGCGGTAATTCACCCCTCCACTTT.